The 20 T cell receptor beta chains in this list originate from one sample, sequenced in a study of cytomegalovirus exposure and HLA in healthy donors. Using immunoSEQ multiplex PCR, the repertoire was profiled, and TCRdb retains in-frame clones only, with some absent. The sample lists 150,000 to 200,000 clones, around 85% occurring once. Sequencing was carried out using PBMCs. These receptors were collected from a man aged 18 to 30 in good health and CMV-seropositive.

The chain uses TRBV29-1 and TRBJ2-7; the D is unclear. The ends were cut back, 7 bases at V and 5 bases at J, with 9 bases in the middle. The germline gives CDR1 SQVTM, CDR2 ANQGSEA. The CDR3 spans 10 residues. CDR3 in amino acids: CSASGDEQYF. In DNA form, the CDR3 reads TGCAGCGCTTCAGGCGACGAGCAGTACTTC.

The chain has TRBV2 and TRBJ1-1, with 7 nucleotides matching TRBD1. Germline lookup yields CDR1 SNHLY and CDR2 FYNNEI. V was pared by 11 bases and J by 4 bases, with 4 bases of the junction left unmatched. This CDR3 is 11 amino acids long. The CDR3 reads CAGNRGTEAFF. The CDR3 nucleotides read TGTGCCGGGAACAGGGGCACTGAAGCTTTCTTT.

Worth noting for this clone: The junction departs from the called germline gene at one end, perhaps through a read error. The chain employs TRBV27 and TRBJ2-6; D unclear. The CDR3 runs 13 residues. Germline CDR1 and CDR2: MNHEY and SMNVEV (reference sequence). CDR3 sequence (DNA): TGTGCCAGCAGTGTATCTGGGGCCAACGTCCTGACTTTC. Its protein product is CASSVSGANVLTF.

For the CDR3, the DNA is TGTGCCAGCAGCCCACACCACAGGGACAATGAGCAGTTCTTC. Translation gives CASSPHHRDNEQFF. The chain joins TRBV14 to TRBJ2-1, with a possible D match to TRBD1 (6 bases). The CDR3 loop spans 14 amino acids. Per germline, CDR1 SGHDN and CDR2 FVKESK. The V end was cut by 4 bases, the J end by 5 bases, with 12 bases between. The full variable domain, rest sourced from reference TRBV14 and TRBJ2-1, is EAGVTQFPSHSVIEKGQTVTLRCDPISGHDNLYWYRRVMGKEIKFLLHFVKESKQDESGMPNNRFLAERTGGTYSTLKVQPAELEDSGVYFCASSPHHRDNEQFFGPGTRLTVL.

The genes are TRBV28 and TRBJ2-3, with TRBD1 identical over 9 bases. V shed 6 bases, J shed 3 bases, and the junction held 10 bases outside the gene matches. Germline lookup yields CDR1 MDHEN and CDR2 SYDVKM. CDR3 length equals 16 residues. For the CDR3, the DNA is TGTGCCAGCAGCTTTCTCGACAGGGGGGTTACAGATACGCAGTATTTT. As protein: CASSFLDRGVTDTQYF.

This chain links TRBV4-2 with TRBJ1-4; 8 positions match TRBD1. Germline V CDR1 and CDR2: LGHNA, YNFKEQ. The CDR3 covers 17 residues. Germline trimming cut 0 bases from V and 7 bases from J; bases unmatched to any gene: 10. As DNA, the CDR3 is TGTGCCAGCAGCCAAGAAAATGTCCAGGGGGCTGTTGAAAAACTGTTTTTT. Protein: CASSQENVQGAVEKLFF.

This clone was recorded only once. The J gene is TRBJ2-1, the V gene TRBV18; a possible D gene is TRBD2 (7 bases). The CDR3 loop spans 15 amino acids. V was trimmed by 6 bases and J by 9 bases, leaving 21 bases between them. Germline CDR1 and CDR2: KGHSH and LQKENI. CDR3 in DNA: TGTGCCAGCTCTTCGGATGTGGGGGGGGGCAGTGAGCAGTTCTTC. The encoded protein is CASSSDVGGGSEQFF.

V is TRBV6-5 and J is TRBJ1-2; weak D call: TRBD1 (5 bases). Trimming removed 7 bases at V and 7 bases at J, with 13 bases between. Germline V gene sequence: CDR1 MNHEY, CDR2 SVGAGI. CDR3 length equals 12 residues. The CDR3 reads CASTPGGGGYTF. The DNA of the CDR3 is TGTGCCAGCACCCCGGGGGGTGGTGGCTACACCTTC.

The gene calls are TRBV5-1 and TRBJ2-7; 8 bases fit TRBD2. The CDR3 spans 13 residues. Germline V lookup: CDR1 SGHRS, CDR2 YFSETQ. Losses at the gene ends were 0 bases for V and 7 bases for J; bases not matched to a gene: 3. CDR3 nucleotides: TGCGCCAGCAGCTTGGTTCCGGGAGGGGAGCAGTACTTC. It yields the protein CASSLVPGGEQYF.

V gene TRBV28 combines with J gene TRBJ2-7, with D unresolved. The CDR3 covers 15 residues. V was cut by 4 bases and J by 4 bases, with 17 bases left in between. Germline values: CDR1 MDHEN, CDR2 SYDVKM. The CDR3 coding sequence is TGTGCCAGCAGTTACCCTAGTATAGGTATATACGAGCAGTACTTC. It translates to CASSYPSIGIYEQYF.

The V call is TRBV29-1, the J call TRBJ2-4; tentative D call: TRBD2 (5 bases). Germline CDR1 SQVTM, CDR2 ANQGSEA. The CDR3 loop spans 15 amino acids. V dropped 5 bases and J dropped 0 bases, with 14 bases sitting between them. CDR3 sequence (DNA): TGCAGCGTTAATGAGAGGGCCGGAGCCAAAAACATTCAGTACTTC. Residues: CSVNERAGAKNIQYF.

CDR3 in amino acids: CASREDSFPNQPQHF. The CDR3 DNA reads as TGTGCCAGCAGGGAGGACAGTTTCCCCAATCAGCCCCAGCATTTT. The chain uses TRBV6-1 and TRBJ1-5, with a weak D call TRBD1 (6 bases). This CDR3 region has 15 residues. The germline V gene encodes CDR1 MNHNS and CDR2 SASEGT. Trimming pared 6 bases from V and 3 bases from J, leaving 15 bases between.

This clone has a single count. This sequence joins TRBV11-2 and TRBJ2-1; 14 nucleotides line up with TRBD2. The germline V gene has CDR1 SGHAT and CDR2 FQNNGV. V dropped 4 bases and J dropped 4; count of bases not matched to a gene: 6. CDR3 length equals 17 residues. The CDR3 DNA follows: TGTGCCAGCAGCTCCCGTCGGACTAGCGGGAGGTACAATGAGCAGTTCTTC. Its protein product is CASSSRRTSGRYNEQFF.

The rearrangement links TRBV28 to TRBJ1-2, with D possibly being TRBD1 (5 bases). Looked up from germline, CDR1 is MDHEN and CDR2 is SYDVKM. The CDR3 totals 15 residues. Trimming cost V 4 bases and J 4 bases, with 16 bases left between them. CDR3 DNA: TGTGCCAGCAGTTCCCCCCCAGGGTCAGGCTATGGCTACACCTTC. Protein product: CASSSPPGSGYGYTF.

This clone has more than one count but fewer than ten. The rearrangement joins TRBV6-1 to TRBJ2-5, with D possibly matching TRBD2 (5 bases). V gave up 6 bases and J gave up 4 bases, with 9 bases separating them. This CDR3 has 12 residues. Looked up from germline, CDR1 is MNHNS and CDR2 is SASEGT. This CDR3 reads CASRGSGETQYF. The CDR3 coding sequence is TGTGCCAGCAGGGGGAGTGGAGAGACCCAGTACTTC.

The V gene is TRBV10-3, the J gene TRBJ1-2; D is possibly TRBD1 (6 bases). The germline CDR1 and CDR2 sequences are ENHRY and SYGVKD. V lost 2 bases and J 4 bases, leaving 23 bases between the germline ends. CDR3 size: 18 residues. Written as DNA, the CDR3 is TGTGCCATCAGTGAGCCCTACCCACAGGGACCAGAGACCTATGGCTACACCTTC. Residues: CAISEPYPQGPETYGYTF.

The CDR3 loop reads CASSPQGAGETQYF. As DNA, the CDR3 is TGTGCCAGCAGCCCCCAGGGGGCGGGAGAGACCCAGTACTTC. The chain carries TRBV7-3 and TRBJ2-5, with 8 bases lining up with TRBD1. V lost 5 bases to trimming and J lost 4 bases; unmatched junction nucleotides: 6. The CDR3 runs to 14 residues. Germline CDR1 reads SGHTA; CDR2 reads FQGTGA.

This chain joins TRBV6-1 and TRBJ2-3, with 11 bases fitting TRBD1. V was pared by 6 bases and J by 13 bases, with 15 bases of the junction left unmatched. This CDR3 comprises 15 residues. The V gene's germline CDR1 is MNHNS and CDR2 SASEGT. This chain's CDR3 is CASRGGTGGQIREYF. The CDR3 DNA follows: TGTGCCAGCAGGGGGGGGACAGGGGGTCAGATACGGGAGTATTTT.

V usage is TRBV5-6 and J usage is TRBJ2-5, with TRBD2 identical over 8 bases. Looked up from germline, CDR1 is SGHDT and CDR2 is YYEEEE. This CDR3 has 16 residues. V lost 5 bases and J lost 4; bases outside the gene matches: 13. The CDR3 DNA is TGTGCCAGCAGGGTATACGCTGCGGGAGGAGGAGAGACCCAGTACTTC. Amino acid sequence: CASRVYAAGGGETQYF. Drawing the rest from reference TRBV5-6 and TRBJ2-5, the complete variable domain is DAGVTQSPTHLIKTRGQQVTLRCSPKSGHDTVSWYQQALGQGPQFIFQYYEEEERQRGNFPDRFSGHQFPNYSSELNVNALLLGDSALYLCASRVYAAGGGETQYFGPGTRLLVL.

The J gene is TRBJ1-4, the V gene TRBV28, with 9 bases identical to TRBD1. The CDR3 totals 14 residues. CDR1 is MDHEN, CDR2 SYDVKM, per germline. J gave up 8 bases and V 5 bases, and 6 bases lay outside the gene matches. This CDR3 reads CASSLRDRDEKLFF. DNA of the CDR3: TGTGCCAGCAGTCTCCGGGACAGGGACGAAAAACTGTTTTTT.